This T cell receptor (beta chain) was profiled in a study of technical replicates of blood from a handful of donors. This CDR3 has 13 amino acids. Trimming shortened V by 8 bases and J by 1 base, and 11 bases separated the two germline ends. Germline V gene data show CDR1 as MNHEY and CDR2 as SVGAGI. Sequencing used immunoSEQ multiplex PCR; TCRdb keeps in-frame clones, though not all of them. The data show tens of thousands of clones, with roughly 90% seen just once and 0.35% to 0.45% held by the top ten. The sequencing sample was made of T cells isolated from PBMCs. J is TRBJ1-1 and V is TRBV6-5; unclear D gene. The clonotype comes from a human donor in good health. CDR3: CASREGTNTEAFF. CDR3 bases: TGTGCCAGCCGGGAGGGCACGAACACTGAAGCTTTCTTT.